Listed here are 5 T cell receptor beta chains from one sample, sequenced in a study of tumor and adjacent non-tumor tissue in lung cancer. No cell sorting was done before RNA was extracted from the tissue. A modified ARM-PCR protocol with three rounds of nested PCR amplified TCRbeta. From the multiplex PCR reads, TCRdb called clonotypes with MiXCR, one entry per CDR3 protein. The sample holds over 110,000 distinct CDR3 sequences, approximately 72% seen once. Sample: lung tumor tissue. All receptors derive from a man in his fifties or sixties with small cell lung cancer.

A note on this clonotype: This may be a read error: a much more frequent sequence differs by one nucleotide. Without the conserved terminal phenylalanine or tryptophan, this CDR3 likely stems from a read error. The V gene is TRBV13, the J gene TRBJ2-1; 8 bases match TRBD2. The CDR3 covers 16 residues. V shed 4 bases, J shed 4 bases, and the junction held 9 bases outside the gene matches. CDR1 and CDR2 (germline): PRHDT, FYEKMQ (reference sequence). This chain's CDR3 is CASSSLAGEVYNEQFY. CDR3 in DNA: TGTGCCAGCAGCTCTCTAGCGGGTGAAGTGTACAATGAGCAGTTCTAC.

The chain uses TRBV6-5 and TRBJ1-6; the D is unclear. Trimming took off 2 bases at V and 5 bases at J, with 7 bases between the two ends. The germline CDR1 and CDR2 sequences are MNHEY and SVGAGI. The CDR3 totals 14 residues. For the CDR3, the DNA is TGTGCCAGCAGTTACATGGCAGATAATTCACCCCTCCACTTT. Translation: CASSYMADNSPLHF.

Concerning this clonotype itself: At one of its ends the junction is not consistent with the germline gene, which may arise from a read error. This chain links TRBV5-6 with TRBJ1-1; the D gene is possibly TRBD1 (5 bases). Germline CDR1 reads SGHDT; CDR2 reads YYEEEE. This CDR3 comprises 15 residues. CDR3 DNA sequence: TGTGCCAGCAGCTTGAGAGTCGACTGGGGGACTGAAGCATTCTTT. Translation gives CASSLRVDWGTEAFF.

In regard to this clonotype: The junction departs from the called germline gene at one end, perhaps through a read error. The CDR3 is CAGSYREGDEKLFF. The CDR3, as DNA: TGCGCCGGCAGCTACAGGGAAGGTGATGAAAAACTGTTTTTT. The chain joins TRBV6-1 to TRBJ1-4, with D maybe TRBD1 (6 bases). Germline V CDR1 and CDR2: MNHNS, SASEGT. The CDR3 is made up of 14 amino acids.

This sequence joins TRBV12-3 or TRBV12-4 and TRBJ2-7, with a weak D call TRBD1 (6 bases). This CDR3 has 16 amino acids. V was cut by 1 base and J by 3 bases, with 16 bases left in between. CDR3 nucleotide sequence: TGTGCCAGCAGTTTAGTCCCTGGCAGGGGTCTCTACGAGCAGTACTTC. Amino acids: CASSLVPGRGLYEQYF.